This T cell receptor beta chain originates from a study of shared clonotypes between healthy human individuals. General observations from the study: Tissues were not sampled, only blood, and their repertoires likely differ.

CDR3 length: 16 amino acids. The germline V gene encodes CDR1 SGDLS and CDR2 YYNGEE. V was pared by 4 bases and J by 1 base, with 17 bases between. The table lists this clone with a count of one. Its antigen is not identified. Using immunoSEQ multiplex PCR, the repertoire was profiled, and TCRdb retains in-frame clones only, with some absent. The sample comprises approximately 2.5 million clones, approximately 92% of which are singletons, and over 0.12% rests with the top ten. The clonotype originates from a man between 18 and 29 years old in good health. The source material was naive CD4+ T cells sorted from blood. Subset here: CD45RA+ positively selected. The rearrangement joins TRBV9 to TRBJ1-1; D is perhaps TRBD1 (5 bases). The CDR3 region has the DNA TGTGCCAGCAGCCCCTATGGGGGGGGAGGGAACACTGAAGCTTTCTTT. Its protein is CASSPYGGGGNTEAFF.